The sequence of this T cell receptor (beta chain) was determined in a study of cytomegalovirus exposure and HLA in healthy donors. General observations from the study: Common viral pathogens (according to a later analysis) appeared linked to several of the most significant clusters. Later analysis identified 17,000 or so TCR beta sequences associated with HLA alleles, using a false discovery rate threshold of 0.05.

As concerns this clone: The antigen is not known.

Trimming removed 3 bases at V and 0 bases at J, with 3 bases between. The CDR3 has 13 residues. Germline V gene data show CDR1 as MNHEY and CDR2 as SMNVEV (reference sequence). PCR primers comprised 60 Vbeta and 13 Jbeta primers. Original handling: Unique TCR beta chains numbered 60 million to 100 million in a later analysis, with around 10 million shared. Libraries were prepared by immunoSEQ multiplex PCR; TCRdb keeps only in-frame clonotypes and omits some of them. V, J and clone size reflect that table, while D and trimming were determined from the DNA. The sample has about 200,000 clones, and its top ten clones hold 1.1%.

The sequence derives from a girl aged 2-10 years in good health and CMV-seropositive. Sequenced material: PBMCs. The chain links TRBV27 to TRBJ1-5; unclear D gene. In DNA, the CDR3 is TGTGCCAGCAGTTTCTATAGCAATCAGCCCCAGCATTTT. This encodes CASSFYSNQPQHF.